The clone carrying this TCR beta chain was observed a few times. A multiplex PCR was run with 60 Vbeta primers and 13 Jbeta primers. TCRdb keeps only in-frame clones here, not all; method: immunoSEQ multiplex PCR. The sample holds 150,000 to 200,000 clones, approximately 71% seen once. Looked up from germline, CDR1 is SEHNR and CDR2 is FQNEAQ (reference sequence). The CDR3 has 17 residues. The J segment lost 4 bases and the V segment lost 1 base, leaving 6 bases of the junction unmatched. The entry originates in a study of cytomegalovirus exposure and HLA in healthy donors. Overall study context: Drawn from HLA-typed donors, about 82 million unique TCRs were held in an early data release. Among 350 to 500 genotyped donors, roughly 81% fell in the Caucasian-associated ancestry cluster.

The chain is built from TRBV7-9 and TRBJ2-1, with 11 bases fitting TRBD2. Sequenced material: PBMCs. The source of this sequence is a man younger than 40 in good health and CMV-seropositive. The CDR3 sequence: CASSLGNSGREYNEQFF. DNA of the CDR3: TGTGCCAGCAGCTTAGGGAATAGCGGGAGGGAATACAATGAGCAGTTCTTC.